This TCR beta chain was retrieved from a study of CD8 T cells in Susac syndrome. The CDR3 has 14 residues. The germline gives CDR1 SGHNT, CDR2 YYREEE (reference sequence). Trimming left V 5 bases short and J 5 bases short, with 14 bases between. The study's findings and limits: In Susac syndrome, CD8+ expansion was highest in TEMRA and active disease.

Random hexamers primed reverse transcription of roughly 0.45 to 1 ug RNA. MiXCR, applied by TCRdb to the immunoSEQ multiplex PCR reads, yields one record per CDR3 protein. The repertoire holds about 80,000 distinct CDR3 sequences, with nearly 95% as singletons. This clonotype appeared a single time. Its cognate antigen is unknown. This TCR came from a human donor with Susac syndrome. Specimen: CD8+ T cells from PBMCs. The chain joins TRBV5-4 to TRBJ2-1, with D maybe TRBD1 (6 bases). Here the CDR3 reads CASSPDSRHNEQFF. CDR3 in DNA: TGTGCCAGCAGTCCGGACAGCAGACACAATGAGCAGTTCTTC.